Following are 21 T cell receptor beta chains from one sample sequenced in a study of regulatory T cells in long-lasting Graves disease. Documented time point: newly diagnosed GD, antithyroid drugs for less than 3 months. RNA from PBMCs was the source of the TCR library. The TCR beta library used iRepertoire HTBI primers with Arm-PCR amplification of CDR3. A single record per CDR3 protein comes from TCRdb applying MiXCR to the multiplex PCR reads. The sample lists 200,000 to 250,000 distinct CDR3 sequences, about 19% seen once, with 12% in the top ten. These sequences were also reported in another study, on T cells in Graves' hyperthyroidism and ophthalmopathy.

The source was peripheral blood mononuclear cells (PBMCs), collected at new diagnosis, from a patient treated with antithyroid drugs. The receptors shown here come from a woman in her 30s with Graves disease.

In this sample, this clonotype turned up many times. V and J are TRBV12-3 or TRBV12-4 and TRBJ2-1, with a weak D call TRBD1 (5 bases). This CDR3 has 14 residues. Between the trimmed V and J ends, which lost 6 bases and 3 bases, there was a span of 12 bases. The CDR3 protein is CASRIGVGYNEQFF. CDR3 DNA sequence: TGTGCCAGCAGGATAGGGGTCGGCTACAATGAGCAGTTCTTC.

Here the CDR3 reads CASSSFKIRTGNSPLHF. The CDR3 nucleotides are TGTGCCAGTAGTAGTTTTAAGATACGGACAGGAAATTCACCCCTCCACTTT. V gene TRBV19 combines with J gene TRBJ1-6; 7 positions match TRBD1. In germline, CDR1 is LNHDA, CDR2 SQIVND (reference sequence). The CDR3 has 17 residues. The V segment lost 4 bases and the J segment 7 bases; nucleotides outside the gene matches: 13.

This clonotype was found many times. The chain uses TRBV2 and TRBJ2-5; possible D gene TRBD2, 6 bases. The CDR3 loop spans 13 amino acids. V lost 7 bases to trimming and J lost 2 bases, with 11 bases between them. Germline V gene sequence: CDR1 SNHLY, CDR2 FYNNEI. The CDR3 DNA is TGTGCCAGCATCCGGGACTTACAAGAGACCCAGTACTTC. Translation gives CASIRDLQETQYF. Looking up the rest from reference TRBV2 and TRBJ2-5 gives the full variable domain: EPEVTQTPSHQVTQMGQEVILRCVPISNHLYFYWYRQILGQKVEFLVSFYNNEISEKSEIFDDQFSVERPDGSNFTLKIRSTKLEDSAMYFCASIRDLQETQYFGPGTRLLVL.

This clonotype was counted ten times or more. V usage is TRBV11-2 and J usage is TRBJ1-1; D is undetermined. Germline CDR1 is SGHAT and CDR2 is FQNNGV. The CDR3 is made up of 14 amino acids. Deletions cut 7 bases from V and 0 bases from J, with 12 bases between. The CDR3 nucleotides are TGTGCCAGCACACGTATGGGGTTGAACACTGAAGCTTTCTTT. Its protein product is CASTRMGLNTEAFF. The full variable domain, in which reference TRBV11-2 and TRBJ1-1 provide the parts outside the CDR3, is EAGVAQSPRYKIIEKRQSVAFWCNPISGHATLYWYQQILGQGPKLLIQFQNNGVVDDSQLPKDRFSAERLKGVDSTLKIQPAKLEDSAVYLCASTRMGLNTEAFFGQGTRLTVV.

Ten or more counts support this clonotype. This CDR3 reads CASSWASHDQPQHF. CDR3 nucleotide sequence: TGTGCCAGCAGTTGGGCCAGCCATGATCAGCCCCAGCATTTT. This chain uses TRBV12-3 or TRBV12-4 with TRBJ1-5, with D hard to call. CDR3 length: 14 residues. The V end was cut by 4 bases, the J end by 5 bases, with 12 bases between.

Many counts were recorded for this clonotype. The genes are TRBV20-1 and TRBJ2-5; 11 nucleotides match TRBD2. Per germline, CDR1 DFQATT and CDR2 SNEGSKA (reference sequence). Trimming took 5 bases from V and 5 from J; bases not matched to a gene: 1. The CDR3 length is 12 residues. This chain's CDR3 is CSAWTSGETQYF. CDR3 nucleotide sequence: TGCAGTGCTTGGACTAGCGGGGAGACCCAGTACTTC.

This clonotype has ten or more counts. The chain combines TRBV10-3 with TRBJ2-1, with 12 bases identical to TRBD2. With V trimmed by 6 bases and J by 0 bases, 9 bases remained unmatched. Germline V gene sequence: CDR1 ENHRY, CDR2 SYGVKD. This CDR3 region has 18 residues. The CDR3 region is CAIRPSGGGQSSYNEQFF. In DNA form, the CDR3 reads TGTGCCATCAGGCCTAGCGGGGGGGGACAAAGCTCCTACAATGAGCAGTTCTTC.

This clonotype has ten or more counts. With a much larger clone just one base away, this may be a read error. The chain employs TRBV28 and TRBJ1-6; D is undetermined. This CDR3 region has 14 residues. Per germline, CDR1 MDHEN and CDR2 SYDVKM. CDR3 nucleotide sequence: TGTACCAGCAGTTTATACGGAAGGCATTCACCCCTCCACTTT. It yields the protein CTSSLYGRHSPLHF.

This clonotype was recorded at least ten times. V is TRBV7-9 and J is TRBJ2-1, with a possible D match to TRBD1 (6 bases). The CDR3 is 12 residues long. The V and J ends lost 5 bases and 14 bases respectively, with 16 bases between them. The germline V gene encodes CDR1 SEHNR and CDR2 FQNEAQ (reference sequence). DNA of the CDR3: TGTGCCAGCAGCCCTTCGCCGGACAGTAAGTTCTTC. It is translated as CASSPSPDSKFF.

Remarks on this clonotype: Given a much more abundant clone one base away, this may be a read error. The gene calls are TRBV10-2 and TRBJ1-3; D gene unclear. The CDR3 sequence is 17 residues long. Germline V gene sequence: CDR1 WSHSY, CDR2 SAAADI. As DNA, the CDR3 is TGCGCCAGCAGTGGAGGGCGGCTCCTGAGCTCTGGAAGCACCATATATTTT. Translation: CASSGGRLLSSGSTIYF.

The V and J genes are TRBV30 and TRBJ2-7; 8 bases are shared with TRBD1. The V and J ends lost 4 bases and 5 bases, in that order; junction bases with no gene match: 10. In germline, CDR1 is GTSNPN, CDR2 SVGIG (reference sequence). CDR3 length: 14 residues. Written as DNA, the CDR3 is TGTGCCTGGACAGGACCAGGGGGCCCAAACGAGCAGTACTTC. This sequence encodes CAWTGPGGPNEQYF.

This clonotype was recorded at least ten times. The V and J genes are TRBV12-3 or TRBV12-4 and TRBJ2-7, with a weak D call TRBD2 (6 bases). The CDR3 runs to 12 residues. The V and J ends lost 7 bases and 3 bases respectively, with 10 bases between them. CDR3 sequence: CASTYGGYEQYF. The CDR3 nucleotides read TGTGCCAGCACTTACGGGGGCTACGAGCAGTACTTC.

V is TRBV27 and J is TRBJ2-3, with 10 bases that match TRBD2. The germline V gene has CDR1 MNHEY and CDR2 SMNVEV (reference sequence). The V gene end was trimmed by 6 bases and the J gene end by 2 bases; junction bases not matched to a gene: 14. There are 18 residues in the CDR3. The CDR3 protein is CASSLGALAGPATDTQYF. The CDR3 DNA reads TGTGCCAGCAGCCTGGGGGCACTAGCGGGGCCAGCCACAGATACGCAGTATTTT.

Many counts were recorded for this clonotype. The V gene is TRBV28, the J gene TRBJ2-3, with a possible D match to TRBD2 (6 bases). The CDR3 is 15 amino acids. Germline CDR1 is MDHEN and CDR2 is SYDVKM. V was clipped by 3 bases and J by 0 bases, with 10 bases between them. The CDR3 DNA follows: TGTGCCAGCAGTTTGGGGGGACGGAGCACAGATACGCAGTATTTT. It codes for CASSLGGRSTDTQYF.

This clonotype has ten or more counts. The chain joins TRBV2 to TRBJ2-2, with D unclear. The CDR3 consists of 13 residues. Looked up from germline, CDR1 is SNHLY and CDR2 is FYNNEI. V lost 7 bases and J 7 bases, leaving 13 bases between the germline ends. The CDR3 loop reads CASTAMYGGELFF. The CDR3 region has the DNA TGTGCCAGCACCGCGATGTATGGCGGGGAGCTGTTTTTT.

This clonotype came up many times. Germline is not matched at one junction end, which may reflect a read error. The V and J genes are TRBV7-2 and TRBJ2-7; D perhaps matches TRBD2 (6 bases). The length of the CDR3 is 12 residues. Germline CDR1 SGHTA, CDR2 FQGNSA. CDR3 DNA: TGTGCCAGCAGCCGAAAGGACTACAAGCAGTACTTC. Its translation is CASSRKDYKQYF.

There are many counts of this clonotype. This chain links TRBV18 with TRBJ2-5; 9 nucleotides match TRBD1. This CDR3 comprises 15 residues. Looked up from germline, CDR1 is KGHSH and CDR2 is LQKENI. The V gene end was trimmed by 6 bases and the J gene end by 5 bases; junction bases not matched to a gene: 10. Here the CDR3 reads CASSGTGSTWETQYF. DNA for the CDR3: TGTGCCAGCTCCGGGACAGGGAGTACGTGGGAGACCCAGTACTTC.

There are many counts of this clonotype. This chain joins TRBV28 and TRBJ2-7; the D is unclear. Germline V lookup: CDR1 MDHEN, CDR2 SYDVKM. This CDR3 comprises 13 residues. Trimming removed 1 base from V and 4 bases from J, with 8 bases in between. The DNA of the CDR3 is TGTGCCAGCAGTTTATTTGGGATTTACGAGCAGTACTTC. Its translation: CASSLFGIYEQYF.

This clonotype has ten or more counts. The chain uses TRBV5-1 and TRBJ2-5; 10 positions match TRBD2. CDR1 is SGHRS and CDR2 is YFSETQ in the germline V gene. The V gene end was trimmed by 0 bases and the J gene end by 4 bases; junction bases not matched to a gene: 9. The CDR3 sequence is 17 residues long. CDR3 protein: CASSLASLAGEGETQYF. DNA for the CDR3: TGCGCCAGCAGCTTGGCCAGTCTAGCGGGAGAAGGAGAGACCCAGTACTTC.

In this sample, this clonotype turned up many times. The CDR3 nucleotides read TGTGCCAGCTCACCGCCCAGCACAGATACGCAGTATTTT. Translating it yields CASSPPSTDTQYF. This chain joins TRBV18 and TRBJ2-3; D is unclear. From germline, CDR1 is KGHSH and CDR2 LQKENI. The CDR3 sequence is 13 residues long. The V end lost 3 bases, the J end lost 0 bases, and 4 bases lay between the germline ends.

The gene calls are TRBV2 and TRBJ2-1; 12 bases map to TRBD2. Germline loops: CDR1 SNHLY, CDR2 FYNNEI. J lost 4 bases, V lost 4 bases, and 2 bases had no gene match. This CDR3 is 15 amino acids long. The CDR3 DNA reads as TGTGCCAGCAGTGGACTAGCGGGAGTGTACAATGAGCAGTTCTTC. Its translation: CASSGLAGVYNEQFF.